These 10 T cell receptor beta chains share one sample of origin, sequenced in a study of blood T cell repertoires in COVID-19 (TCRdb year 2020). To prepare the library, the immunoSEQ multiplex PCR assay was applied. Sourced from immuneACCESS, this table was stored by TCRdb with only in-frame sequences that have V and J called. A share of the clones is absent; for the studies checked, an unresolved V gene accounts for under half, and the remainder has no known explanation. A total of 200,000 to 250,000 clones appear in this sample, about four fifths of them only once. Of the sample, about 3.4% falls within the top ten clones. The sample taken for sequencing was PBMCs or T cells enriched from blood (not recorded which). Source of these receptors: a woman aged 55-75 years who had recovered from COVID-19.

V usage is TRBV12-2 and J usage is TRBJ2-1; the D call TRBD2 from the table was never checked on the DNA. TRBV12-2 is a recognized pseudogene. The CDR3 has 18 residues. Here the CDR3 DNA reads TGTGCAAGTCGCTTCCAGCTTGTGGTTAACGGGAGGGCCAATGAGCAGTTCTTC. Translation: CASRFQLVVNGRANEQFF.

A few counts support this clone. The V and J genes are TRBV5-1 and TRBJ1-6, with D unclear. V was pared by 0 bases and J by 14 bases, with 15 bases between. Germline CDR1 is SGHRS and CDR2 is YFSETQ. The CDR3 has 14 amino acids. The CDR3 coding sequence is TGCGCCAGCAGCTTGGAAAGTCAGAGAGCGGCCCTCCACTTT. Its translation is CASSLESQRAALHF. Full variable domain (outside the CDR3, taken from reference TRBV5-1 and TRBJ1-6): KAGVTQTPRYLIKTRGQQVTLSCSPISGHRSVSWYQQTPGQGLQFLFEYFSETQRNKGNFPGRFSGRQFSNSRSEMNVSTLELGDSALYLCASSLESQRAALHFGNGTRLTVT.

The chain uses TRBV15 and TRBJ1-2; possible D gene TRBD1, 5 bases. The CDR3 loop spans 13 amino acids. The V and J ends lost 8 bases and 8 bases respectively, with 18 bases between them. In germline, CDR1 is LNHNV, CDR2 YYDKDF (reference sequence). The chain's CDR3 is CATGRLTGGGYTF. DNA of the CDR3: TGTGCCACCGGACGCTTAACAGGCGGCGGCTACACCTTC.

This rearrangement joins TRBV4-3 to TRBJ1-1; D is ambiguous. This CDR3 spans 13 amino acids. Deletions cut 3 bases from V and 11 bases from J, with 16 bases between. Germline CDR1 is LGHNA and CDR2 is YSLEER. CDR3 coding DNA: TGCGCCAGCAGCCAGGAGACCCAACGTCGGGCTTTCTTT. As protein: CASSQETQRRAFF.

This sequence joins TRBV10-1 and TRBJ2-7; 9 bases are shared with TRBD2. The V gene end was trimmed by 6 bases and the J gene end by 5 bases; junction bases not matched to a gene: 11. CDR1 and CDR2 (germline): WNHNN, SYGVQD (reference sequence). CDR3 size: 15 residues. CDR3 DNA sequence: TGCGCCAGCAGCCCGGGACTAGCCTCCAAGGACGAGCAGTACTTC. Its translation is CASSPGLASKDEQYF.

The gene calls are TRBV4-1 and TRBJ1-5; 7 nucleotides line up with TRBD1. Trimming took 3 bases from V and 1 from J; bases not matched to a gene: 3. The germline gives CDR1 MGHRA, CDR2 YSYEKL. This CDR3 contains 15 residues. For the CDR3, the DNA is TGCGCCAGCAGCCATAGGGGGCAGAGCAATCAGCCCCAGCATTTT. It encodes CASSHRGQSNQPQHF.

The genes are TRBV4-3 and TRBJ2-5; possible D gene TRBD2, 7 bases. Germline CDR1 reads LGHNA; CDR2 reads YSLEER. This CDR3 is 18 amino acids long. Trimming removed 1 base at V and 4 bases at J, with 22 bases between. The CDR3 coding sequence is TGCGCCAGCAGCCAAGGTGTCGGGGGGCCGCGGAGTCGAGAGACCCAGTACTTC. Its protein product is CASSQGVGGPRSRETQYF.

V is TRBV2 and J is TRBJ1-1; TRBD1 aligns across 11 bases. This CDR3 comprises 14 residues. Germline V gene lookup returns CDR1 SNHLY and CDR2 FYNNEI. J was trimmed by 6 bases and V by 6 bases; bases with no gene match: 6. Here the CDR3 DNA reads TGTGCCAGCAGATTGGACAGGGGGCTCTCTGAAGCTTTCTTT. Protein sequence: CASRLDRGLSEAFF. Full variable domain (rest looked up from reference TRBV2 and TRBJ1-1): EPEVTQTPSHQVTQMGQEVILRCVPISNHLYFYWYRQILGQKVEFLVSFYNNEISEKSEIFDDQFSVERPDGSNFTLKIRSTKLEDSAMYFCASRLDRGLSEAFFGQGTRLTVV.

This clone was found once. The rearrangement joins TRBV6-2 or TRBV6-3 to TRBJ1-2, with 9 bases lining up with TRBD1. Trimming at V came to 0 bases and at J to 2 bases, leaving 4 bases not matched to a gene. Germline CDR1 and CDR2: MNHEY and SVGEGT. CDR3 length: 16 residues. In nucleotides, the CDR3 is TGTGCCAGCAGTTACTCGACAGGGGGATTAAACTATGGCTACACCTTC. Its translation is CASSYSTGGLNYGYTF.

Points on this clone: The junction departs from the called germline gene at one end, perhaps through a read error. This chain joins TRBV6-1 and TRBJ2-7; 10 positions match TRBD1. CDR1 and CDR2 from the germline V gene are MNHNS and SASEGT. The length of the CDR3 is 13 residues. The CDR3 spells CASSESTGTGDNF. In DNA, the CDR3 is TGTGCCAGCAGTGAATCCACCGGGACAGGGGACAACTTC.